One sample yielded the 5 T cell receptor beta chains listed below, sequenced in a study of graft-versus-host responses after intestinal transplantation. Antigen specificity for these receptors is unknown. This table comes from immunoSEQ multiplex PCR, and its TCRdb copy is limited to in-frame clones, with some not included. Here the sample spans approximately 110,000 clones, over 85% being singletons. Sequenced material: unstimulated CD4+ T cells sorted from spleen or lymph node cells, taken before transplant. These receptors all stem from a human donor who was the organ donor for an intestinal transplant.

The gene calls are TRBV4-3 and TRBJ2-3; 8 bases agree with TRBD1. Looked up from germline, CDR1 is LGHNA and CDR2 is YSLEER. Losses at the gene ends were 0 bases for V and 3 bases for J; bases not matched to a gene: 5. CDR3 length: 16 amino acids. The CDR3 reads CASSQDRGQQTDTQYF. CDR3 coding DNA: TGCGCCAGCAGCCAAGACAGGGGGCAGCAGACAGATACGCAGTATTTT.

The chain couples TRBV29-1 to TRBJ2-6; 11 bases agree with TRBD1. The V and J ends lost 7 bases and 0 bases, in that order; junction bases with no gene match: 2. CDR1 SQVTM and CDR2 ANQGSEA come from the germline V gene. The CDR3 loop spans 15 amino acids. Written as DNA, the CDR3 is TGCAGCGCGGACAGGGGGCTCTCTGGGGCCAACGTCCTGACTTTC. Residues: CSADRGLSGANVLTF.

This chain's CDR3 is CASSLRGNQPQHF. The CDR3 nucleotides read TGTGCCAGCAGTTTAAGAGGAAATCAGCCCCAGCATTTT. The gene calls are TRBV27 and TRBJ1-5; D not certain. V lost 2 bases, J lost 4 bases, and 6 bases lay in between. This CDR3 is built from 13 residues. Germline loops: CDR1 MNHEY, CDR2 SMNVEV (reference sequence).

The chain combines TRBV29-1 with TRBJ2-5; D is uncertain. Germline-derived CDR1 and CDR2 are SQVTM and ANQGSEA. This CDR3 is built from 10 residues. Trimming took off 4 bases at V and 1 base at J, with 1 base between the two ends. In nucleotides, the CDR3 is TGCAGCGTTGCCCAAGAGACCCAGTACTTC. Protein sequence: CSVAQETQYF.

The chain carries TRBV5-1 and TRBJ2-5; 7 bases align to TRBD1. Per germline, CDR1 SGHRS and CDR2 YFSETQ. Unmatched junction bases numbered 4, after V lost 4 bases and J lost 4 bases. This CDR3 region has 13 residues. Here the CDR3 reads CASSPGGLETQYF. As DNA, the CDR3 is TGCGCCAGCAGCCCAGGGGGTTTAGAGACCCAGTACTTC.